Presented here are 2 T cell receptor beta chains from one specimen sequenced in a study of CD8 T cells in Susac syndrome. Random hexamers primed reverse transcription of 0.5 to 1 ug RNA. TCRdb re-analysed the immunoSEQ multiplex PCR reads in MiXCR, keeping a single row per CDR3 protein. There are over 130,000 distinct CDR3 sequences in the sample; 85% to 95% occur only once, and 0.11% lies in the top ten. Sample: CD4+ T cells from PBMCs. All receptors come from a human donor with multiple sclerosis.

The CDR3 bases are TGTGCCAGCAGTGCGAGGGCGGGGTCTAGCACAGATACGCAGTATTTT. Its translation is CASSARAGSSTDTQYF. This sequence joins TRBV6-1 and TRBJ2-3; TRBD2 might be the D (6 bases). V was pared by 4 bases and J by 0 bases, with 14 bases between. The CDR3 runs to 16 residues. Germline lookup yields CDR1 MNHNS and CDR2 SASEGT.

This chain connects TRBV24-1 to TRBJ2-7, with D perhaps given as TRBD1 or TRBD2 (5 bases each). V dropped 9 bases and J dropped 2 bases, with 13 bases sitting between them. CDR1 is KGHDR, CDR2 SFDVKD, per germline. The CDR3 runs 13 residues. CDR3 bases: TGTGCCACCGCCGGGACGAACCCCTACGAGCAGTACTTC. Protein: CATAGTNPYEQYF.